A single sample is the source of the 3 T cell receptor beta chains below, sequenced in a study of vaccination effects on CD4 cells after COVID-19. Culture proceeded for under twelve days, and CD4+ T cells were then isolated. Participants each got two BNT162b2 or mRNA-1273 vaccine doses. Clones were sequenced by immunoSEQ multiplex PCR, and TCRdb holds only the in-frame ones, with some missing. The sample shows approximately 31,000 clones, around 69% of them seen only once. Antigens of these TCRs are unknown. The input for sequencing was CD4+ T cells from PBMCs cultured without peptide, taken after COVID-19 vaccination. These receptors were obtained from a human donor who received a COVID-19 vaccine.

V gene TRBV30 combines with J gene TRBJ1-5; maybe TRBD1 (6 bases). V was trimmed by 3 bases and J by 0 bases, leaving 18 bases between them. This CDR3 has 17 residues. Germline V CDR1 and CDR2: GTSNPN, SVGIG (reference sequence). As DNA, the CDR3 is TGTGCCTGGAGCACCAAGAACAGGGCCTATAGCAATCAGCCCCAGCATTTT. Its protein is CAWSTKNRAYSNQPQHF.

The V and J genes are TRBV7-3 and TRBJ2-5; D possibly corresponds to TRBD1 (5 bases). The CDR3 has 13 amino acids. V was clipped by 4 bases and J by 3 bases, with 9 bases between them. Germline CDR1 and CDR2: SGHTA and FQGTGA. CDR3 in amino acids: CASSWGREETQYF. In nucleotides, the CDR3 is TGTGCCAGCAGCTGGGGCAGGGAAGAGACCCAGTACTTC.

The V call is TRBV28, the J call TRBJ2-2, with D possibly matching TRBD2 (7 bases). CDR1 is MDHEN, CDR2 SYDVKM, per germline. This CDR3 is 17 amino acids long. The V end was cut by 2 bases, the J end by 4 bases, with 17 bases between. The CDR3 DNA is TGTGCCAGCAGTTTAGGTGTCGGAGGGGGGGGCACCGGGGAGCTGTTTTTT. It is translated as CASSLGVGGGGTGELFF.